This T cell receptor (beta chain) was sequenced in a study of T cell responses to AZD1222 COVID-19 vaccine. Across the study: Recipients boosted at about 4 weeks or about 12 weeks are pooled.

The table lists this clone with a few counts. Its antigen is unidentified. Germline V lookup: CDR1 GTSNPN, CDR2 SVGIG (reference sequence). The CDR3 runs to 13 residues. V lost 2 bases to trimming and J lost 5 bases, with 12 bases between them. Clones were read by immunoSEQ multiplex PCR, and TCRdb kept only the in-frame ones, dropping some. This sample yields some 120,000 clones, of which around 88% are seen a single time; approximately 10% belongs to the top ten. Points from the study as a whole: Of spike-specific TCRs, nearly half reportedly target regions left unmutated in variants. Donors skewed white British and female; clonal diversity was possibly underestimated.

The chain links TRBV30 to TRBJ1-1; a weak D match, TRBD1 (6 bases). The source was peripheral blood, collected on day 0 of AZD1222 vaccination. The sequence was collected from an adult in good health. CDR3 region: CAWSLEGGTEAFF. The CDR3 DNA sequence: TGTGCCTGGAGTCTGGAAGGGGGGACTGAAGCTTTCTTT.